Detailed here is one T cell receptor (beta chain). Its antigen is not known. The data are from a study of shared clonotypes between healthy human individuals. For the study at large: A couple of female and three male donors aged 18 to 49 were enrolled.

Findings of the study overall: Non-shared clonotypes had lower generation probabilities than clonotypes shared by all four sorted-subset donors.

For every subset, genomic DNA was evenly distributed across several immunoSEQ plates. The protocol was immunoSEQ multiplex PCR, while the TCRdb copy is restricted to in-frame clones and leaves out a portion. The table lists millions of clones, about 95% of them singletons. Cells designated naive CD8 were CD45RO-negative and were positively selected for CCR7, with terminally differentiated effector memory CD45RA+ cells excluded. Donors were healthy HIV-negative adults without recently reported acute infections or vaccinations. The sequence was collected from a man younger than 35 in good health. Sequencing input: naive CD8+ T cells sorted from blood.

This chain's CDR3 is CASSTDRGRDQPQHF. The CDR3 region has the DNA TGTGCCAGCAGTACGGACAGGGGGCGCGATCAGCCCCAGCATTTT. The chain combines TRBV6-5 with TRBJ1-5, with 11 positions matching TRBD1. V trimming: 5 bases; J trimming: 5 bases; junction bases outside the gene matches: 5. CDR1 and CDR2 (germline): MNHEY, SVGAGI. This CDR3 has 15 amino acids.